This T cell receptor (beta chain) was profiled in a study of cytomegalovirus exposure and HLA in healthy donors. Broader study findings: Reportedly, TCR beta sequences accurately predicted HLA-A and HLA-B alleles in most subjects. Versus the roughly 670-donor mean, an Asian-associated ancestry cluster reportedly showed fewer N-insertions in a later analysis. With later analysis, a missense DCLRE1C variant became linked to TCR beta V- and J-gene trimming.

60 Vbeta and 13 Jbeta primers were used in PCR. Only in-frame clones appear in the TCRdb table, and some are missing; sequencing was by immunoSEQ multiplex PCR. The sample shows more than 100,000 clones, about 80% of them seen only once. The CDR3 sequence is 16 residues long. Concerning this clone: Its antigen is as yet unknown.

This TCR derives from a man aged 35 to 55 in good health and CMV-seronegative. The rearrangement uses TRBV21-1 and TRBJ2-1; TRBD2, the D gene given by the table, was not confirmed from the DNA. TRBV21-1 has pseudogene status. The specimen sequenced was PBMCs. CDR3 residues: CASSTLPSGGVNEQFF. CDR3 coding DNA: TGTGCCAGCAGCACCCTGCCTAGCGGGGGGGTGAATGAGCAGTTCTTC.